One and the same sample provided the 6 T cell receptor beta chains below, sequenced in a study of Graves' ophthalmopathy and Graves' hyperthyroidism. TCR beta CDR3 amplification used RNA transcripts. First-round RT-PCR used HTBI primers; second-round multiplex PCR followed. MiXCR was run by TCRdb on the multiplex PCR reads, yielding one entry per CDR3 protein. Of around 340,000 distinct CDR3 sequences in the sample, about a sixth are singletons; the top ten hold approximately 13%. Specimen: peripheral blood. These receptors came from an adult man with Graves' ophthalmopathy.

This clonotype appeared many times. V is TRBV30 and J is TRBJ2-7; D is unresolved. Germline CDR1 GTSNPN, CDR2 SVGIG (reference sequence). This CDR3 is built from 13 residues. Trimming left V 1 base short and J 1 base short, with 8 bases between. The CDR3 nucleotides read TGTGCCTGGAGTGGGATGAGTTCCTACGAGCAGTACTTC. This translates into CAWSGMSSYEQYF.

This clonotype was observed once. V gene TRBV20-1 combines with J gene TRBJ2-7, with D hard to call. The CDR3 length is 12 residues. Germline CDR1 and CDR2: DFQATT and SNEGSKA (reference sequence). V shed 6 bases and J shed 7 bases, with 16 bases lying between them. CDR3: CSAAPTVWEQYF. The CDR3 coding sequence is TGCAGTGCCGCGCCTACAGTCTGGGAGCAGTACTTC.

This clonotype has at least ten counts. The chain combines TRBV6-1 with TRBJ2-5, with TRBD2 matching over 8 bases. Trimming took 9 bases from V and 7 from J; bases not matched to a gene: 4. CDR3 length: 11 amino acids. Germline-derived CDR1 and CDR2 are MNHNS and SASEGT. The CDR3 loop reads CASTSGPTQYF. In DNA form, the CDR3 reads TGTGCCAGTACTAGCGGACCGACCCAGTACTTC.

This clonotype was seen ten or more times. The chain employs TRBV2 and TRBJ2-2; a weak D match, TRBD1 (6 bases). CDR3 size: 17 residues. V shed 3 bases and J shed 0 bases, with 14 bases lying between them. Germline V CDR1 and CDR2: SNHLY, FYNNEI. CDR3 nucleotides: TGTGCCAGCAGTGATACCGAAGGACAGACGAACACCGGGGAGCTGTTTTTT. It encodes CASSDTEGQTNTGELFF.

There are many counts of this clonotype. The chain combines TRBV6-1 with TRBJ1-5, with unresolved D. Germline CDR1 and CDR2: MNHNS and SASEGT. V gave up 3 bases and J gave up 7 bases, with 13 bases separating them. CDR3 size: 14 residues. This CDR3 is CASSDSLGGQPQHF. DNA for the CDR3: TGTGCCAGCAGTGATTCCTTGGGCGGCCAGCCCCAGCATTTT.

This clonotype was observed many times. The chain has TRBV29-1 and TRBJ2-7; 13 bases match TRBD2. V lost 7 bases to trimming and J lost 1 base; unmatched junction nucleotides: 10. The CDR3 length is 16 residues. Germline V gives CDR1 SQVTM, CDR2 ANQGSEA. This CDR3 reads CSARLAGGKYSYEQYF. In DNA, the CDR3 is TGCAGCGCGCGACTAGCGGGAGGCAAATATTCCTACGAGCAGTACTTC.